A selection of T cell receptor beta chains follows, all from one sample in a study of vaccination and CD4 T cells after COVID-19. These receptors' antigens are unknown. Using its own MiXCR run on the PCR reads, TCRdb lists one record per CDR3 protein. The sample has 5,500 to 7,500 distinct CDR3 sequences; roughly 22% are singletons. The input for sequencing was CD4+ T cells from blood, cultured in vitro, taken after SARS-CoV-2 vaccination. The receptors stem from a human donor who had recovered from COVID-19. The conserved cysteine and the conserved F or W are not part of the CDR3 here.

V gene	CDR3 protein
TRBV5-4	ASSEGLSTDTQY
TRBV20-1	SARVPGSYSYEQY
TRBV28	ASSSGSRSKYEQY
TRBV28	ASSLAGHVETQY
TRBV15	ATGGGWTDTQY
TRBV20-1	SASIQGLGGYT
TRBV28	ASSLRTSRTDTQY
TRBV19	ASSIGRVGQETQY
TRBV27	ASRQSGQGGRTEAF
TRBV11-3	ASSLAGTSGRADEQF
TRBV7-2	ASSLAASGSNEQF
TRBV5-1	ASSLAGQGNSGYT
TRBV20-1	SARARTGTEAF
TRBV2	ASSVNRGQGETQY
TRBV5-4	ASSFGFGGLSYEQY
TRBV27	ASSSYRLDEQY
TRBV19	ASSGARAPRYNEQF
TRBV10-1	ASSAAQGTGNEQF
TRBV28	ASSFAGQVPNTEAF
TRBV19	ASSLGMGGYT
TRBV10-3	AISDLMLTNSPLH
TRBV4-3	ASSQTSQGTGELF